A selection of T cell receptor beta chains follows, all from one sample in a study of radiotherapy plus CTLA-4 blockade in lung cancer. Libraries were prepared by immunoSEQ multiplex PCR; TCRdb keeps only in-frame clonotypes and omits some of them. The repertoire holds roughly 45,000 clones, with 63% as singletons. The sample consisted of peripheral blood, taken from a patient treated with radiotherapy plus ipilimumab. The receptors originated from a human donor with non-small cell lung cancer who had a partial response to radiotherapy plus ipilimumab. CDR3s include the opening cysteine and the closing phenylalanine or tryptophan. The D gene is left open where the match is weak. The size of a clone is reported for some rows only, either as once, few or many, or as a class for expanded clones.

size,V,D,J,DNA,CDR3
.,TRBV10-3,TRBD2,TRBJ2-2,TGTGCCATCAGTGCTTTAGCGGGAGGGACCACCGGGGAGCTGTTTTTT,CAISALAGGTTGELFF
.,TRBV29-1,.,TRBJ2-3,TGCAGCGGACGGGAGTCCCGTTTCACAGATACGCAGTATTTT,CSGRESRFTDTQYF
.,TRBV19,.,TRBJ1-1,TGTGCCAGTAGTATGGAGTGGGGTGGGAGAGAAGCTTTCTTT,CASSMEWGGREAFF
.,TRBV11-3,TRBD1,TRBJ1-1,TGTGCCAGCAGCCCACAGGGGGACACTGAAGCTTTCTTT,CASSPQGDTEAFF
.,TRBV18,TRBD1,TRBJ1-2,TGTGCCAGCTCTCGCCGGGACAGATACAACTATGGCTACACCTTC,CASSRRDRYNYGYTF
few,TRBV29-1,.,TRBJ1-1,TGCAGCACCGTCCGGGACACTGAAGCTTTCTTT,CSTVRDTEAFF
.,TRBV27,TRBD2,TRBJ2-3,TGTGCCAGCACCGTAGCGGGGGGGCCTTTGGATACGCAGTATTTT,CASTVAGGPLDTQYF
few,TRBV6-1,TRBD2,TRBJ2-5,TGTGCCAGCAGTGAATTCGGCGGGGGGGCACCAGAGACCCAGTACTTC,CASSEFGGGAPETQYF
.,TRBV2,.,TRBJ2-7,TGTGCCAGCAGTCCTGGCGCGGGGTACGAGCAGTACTTC,CASSPGAGYEQYF
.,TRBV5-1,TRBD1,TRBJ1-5,TGCGCCAGCAGCTTGGGGCAGGGGGATCAGCCCCAGCATTTT,CASSLGQGDQPQHF
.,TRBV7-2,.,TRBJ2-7,TGTGCCAGCAGCTTACGCGGGAACTACGAGCAGTACTTC,CASSLRGNYEQYF
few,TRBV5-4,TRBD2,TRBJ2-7,TGTGCCAGCAGCTCGAAGCGGGAGGGCCCACACGAGCAGTACTTC,CASSSKREGPHEQYF
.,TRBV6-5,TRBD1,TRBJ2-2,TGTGCCAGCAGTTACTCAGGGGGCAGACCCGGGGAGCTGTTTTTT,CASSYSGGRPGELFF
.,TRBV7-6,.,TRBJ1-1,TGTGCCAGCAGCTTAGGGGGGGGCAGACTGAACACTGAAGCTTTCTTT,CASSLGGGRLNTEAFF
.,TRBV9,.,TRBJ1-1,TGTGCCAGCAGCGTAGGGGCAATGAACACTGAAGCTTTCTTT,CASSVGAMNTEAFF
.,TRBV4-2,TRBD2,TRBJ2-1,TGTGCCAGCAGCCAAGAAGGGTGGACTAGCGGGAGTGGGAATGAGCAGTTCTTC,CASSQEGWTSGSGNEQFF
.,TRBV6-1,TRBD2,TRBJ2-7,TGTGCCAGCACCTTCGATCTAGCGGGCGGCAACGAGCAGTACTTC,CASTFDLAGGNEQYF
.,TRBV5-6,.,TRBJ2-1,TGTGCCAGCAGCTTGTATGGCAGCCCGAGGAATGAGCAGTTCTTC,CASSLYGSPRNEQFF
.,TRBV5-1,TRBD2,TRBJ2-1,TGCGCCAGCAGCTCTGGACTAGCGGCCTACAATGAGCAGTTCTTC,CASSSGLAAYNEQFF
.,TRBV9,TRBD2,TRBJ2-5,TGTGCCAGCAGCTGCGGACTAGCGGGAGGGCCTCTCGAGACCCAGTACTTC,CASSCGLAGGPLETQYF
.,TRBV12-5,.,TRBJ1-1,TGTGCTAGTGGTGAACAGGTTAACATGAACACTGAAGCTTTCTTT,CASGEQVNMNTEAFF
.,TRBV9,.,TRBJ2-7,TGTGCCAGCAGCGTAGCTACTGGCTCCTACGAGCAGTACTTC,CASSVATGSYEQYF
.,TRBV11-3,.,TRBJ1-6,TGTGCCAGCAGCCCCGGAGGTGGGCAGGCCTCCTCTATAATTCACCCCCTCCACTTT,CASSPGGGQASSIIHPLHF
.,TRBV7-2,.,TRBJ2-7,TGTGCCAGCAGCCCCGAGACCTACGAGCAGTACTTC,CASSPETYEQYF
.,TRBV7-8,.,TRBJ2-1,TGTGCCAGCAGTACCCTAGCCGCAATTCACAATGAGCAGTTCTTC,CASSTLAAIHNEQFF
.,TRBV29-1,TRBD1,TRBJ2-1,TGCAGCGTTCTTGGGGAGGGGGACAGGGGTTGGGATGAGCAGTTCTTC,CSVLGEGDRGWDEQFF
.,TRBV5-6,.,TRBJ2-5,TGTGCCAGCAGCAGGTGGGACAATGCTCAAGAGACCCAGTACTTC,CASSRWDNAQETQYF
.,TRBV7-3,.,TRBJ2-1,TGTGCTAGCAGCCCAGGGGCTAGCGGCCCCCGGGGTGAGCAGTTCTTC,CASSPGASGPRGEQFF
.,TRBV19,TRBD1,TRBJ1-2,TGTGCCAGTGGTCAAACAGGGGGCGACTATGGCTACACCTTC,CASGQTGGDYGYTF
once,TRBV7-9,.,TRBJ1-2,TGTGCCAGCAGCTTCGACAGTCTCTATGGCTACACCTTC,CASSFDSLYGYTF
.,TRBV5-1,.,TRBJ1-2,TGCGCCAGCAGCCAATCAAGGGACAAGAGGTATGGCTACACCTTC,CASSQSRDKRYGYTF
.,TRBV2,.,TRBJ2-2,TGTGCCAGCAGTGACGGTCAGGGTCGCACCGGGGAGCTGTTTTTT,CASSDGQGRTGELFF
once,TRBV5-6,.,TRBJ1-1,TGTGCCAGCAGCTTGGGAAGAACAGTGAACACTGAAGCTTTCTTT,CASSLGRTVNTEAFF
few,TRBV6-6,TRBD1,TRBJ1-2,TGTGCCAGCAGTTTCTCGACAGGGATCCCCCGGGGCTACACCTTC,CASSFSTGIPRGYTF
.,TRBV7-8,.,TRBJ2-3,TGTGCCAGCAGCTCCTCGTCCACAGATACGCAGTATTTT,CASSSSSTDTQYF
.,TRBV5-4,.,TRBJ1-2,TGTGCCAGCAGCTTGTCATACGGGGGGCATAATGGCTACACCTTC,CASSLSYGGHNGYTF
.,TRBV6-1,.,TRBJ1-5,TGTGCCAGCAGTGATGGTCTAGGGGGGGGGCCTCAGCCCCAGCATTTT,CASSDGLGGGPQPQHF
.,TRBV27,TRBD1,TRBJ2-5,TGTGCCAGCAGCGCACAGGGGTACCAAGAGACCCAGTACTTC,CASSAQGYQETQYF
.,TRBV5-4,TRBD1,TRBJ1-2,TGTGCCAGCAGCTCGTCCGGGACAGGGGGCATCTATGGCTACACCTTC,CASSSSGTGGIYGYTF
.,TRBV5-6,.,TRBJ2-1,TGTGCCAGCAGCGTTAGCGGTGAGCAGTTCTTC,CASSVSGEQFF
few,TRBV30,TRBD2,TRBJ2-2,TGTGCCTGGAGGCTATGGGGCGGGAGGACCGGGGAGCTGTTTTTT,CAWRLWGGRTGELFF
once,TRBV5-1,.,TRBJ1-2,TGCGCCAGCAGCTTGGAAGCTCAGGGGATGGATGGCTACACCTTC,CASSLEAQGMDGYTF
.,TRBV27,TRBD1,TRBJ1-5,TGTGCCAGCAGCGACAGGGGTCAGCCCCAGCATTTT,CASSDRGQPQHF
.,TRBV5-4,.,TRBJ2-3,TGTGCCAGCAGCTTTATGACAGATACGCAGTATTTT,CASSFMTDTQYF
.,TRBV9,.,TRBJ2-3,TGTGCCAGCAGCGCTTTTGAGGGTCGGGCAGATACGCAGTATTTT,CASSAFEGRADTQYF
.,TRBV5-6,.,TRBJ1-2,TGTGCCAGCAGCTTGCCGGCGGCGGGCTACACCTTC,CASSLPAAGYTF
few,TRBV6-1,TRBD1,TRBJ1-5,TGTGCCAGCAAACCGACAGGGCGAAGGGGTCAGCCCCAGCATTTT,CASKPTGRRGQPQHF
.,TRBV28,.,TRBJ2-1,TGTGCCAGCAGCAAAACGGGACTTGTATACAATGAGCAGTTCTTC,CASSKTGLVYNEQFF
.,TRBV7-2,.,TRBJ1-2,TGTGCCAGCAGCCTCGTCTCCTATGGCTACACCTTC,CASSLVSYGYTF
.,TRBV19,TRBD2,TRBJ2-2,TGTGCCAGTATCGCGAACCGGGGGGTTGGACCCGGGGAGCTGTTTTTT,CASIANRGVGPGELFF
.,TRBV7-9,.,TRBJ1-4,TGTGCCAGCAGCTTAGCGCCGGGGGACCCGGGGGAAAAACTGTTTTTT,CASSLAPGDPGEKLFF
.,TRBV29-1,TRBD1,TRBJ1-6,TGCAGCGCCAAGACAGGGGATAATTCACCCCTCCACTTT,CSAKTGDNSPLHF
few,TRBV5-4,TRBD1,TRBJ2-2,TGTGCCAGCAGCCTAGGACAGGACACCGGGGAGCTGTTTTTT,CASSLGQDTGELFF
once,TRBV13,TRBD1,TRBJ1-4,TGTGCCAGCAGCTTAGGGGGGGACAGGGGCGCAACTAATGAAAAACTGTTTTTT,CASSLGGDRGATNEKLFF
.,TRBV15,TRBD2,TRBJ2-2,TGTGCCACCAGCAGAGTGGGGGGGGCGAACACCGGGGAGCTGTTTTTT,CATSRVGGANTGELFF